These T cell receptor beta chains were read from a single sample in a study of T-cell reconstitution after alpha-beta-depleted transplantation in children. TCRdb redid the calling of the PCR reads with MiXCR, one entry per CDR3 protein. The top ten clones hold around 4% of a sample with over 550,000 distinct CDR3 sequences, about 10% of them seen once. This sample comprised PBMCs from the stem cell graft donor, obtained from the stem cell graft. All receptors come from a human donor who donated a stem cell graft to a child with acute myeloid leukemia. The CDR3 runs from the conserved cysteine through the conserved F or W. A D gene is named only where the DNA matches it firmly. A clone size is listed for some rows: how often the clone was seen (once, few, many), or a class if it is expanded.

TRBV12-5	TRBD1	15	many	TRBJ2-1	TGTGCTAGTGGTTTGGGACAGGGTGGAGGTGATCAGCAGTTCTTC	CASGLGQGGGDQQFF
TRBV20-1	NA	13	few	TRBJ2-3	TGCAGTGCTGAGGGGCCCCACACAGATACGCAGTATTTT	CSAEGPHTDTQYF
TRBV6-5	NA	14	few	TRBJ1-1	TGTGCCAGCAGTTACTCGATGCGGAACACTGAAGCTTTCTTT	CASSYSMRNTEAFF
TRBV28	NA	15	NA	TRBJ2-7	TGTGCCAGCAGTTTATGGAGCGGACCGCCCCACGAGCAGTACTTC	CASSLWSGPPHEQYF
TRBV11-2	TRBD1	15	NA	TRBJ2-1	TGTGCCAGCAGCTTAGACCGGACAGGGGTGGATGAGCAGTTCTTC	CASSLDRTGVDEQFF
TRBV20-1	TRBD1	15	many	TRBJ2-2	TGCAGTGCTAGACGACAGGGGGCGGACACCGGGGAGCTGTTTTTT	CSARRQGADTGELFF
TRBV29-1	TRBD1	14	many	TRBJ2-7	TGCAGCGTTGAGGACAGGGCCCCCTCCTACGAGCAGTACTTC	CSVEDRAPSYEQYF
TRBV27	TRBD1	14	NA	TRBJ2-7	TGTGCCAGCAGTGCCGGGACAGGGGCCTACGAGCAGTACTTC	CASSAGTGAYEQYF
TRBV7-3	NA	13	NA	TRBJ1-2	TGTGCCAGCAGCCAAGGTTTATCGGGTGGCTACACCTTC	CASSQGLSGGYTF
TRBV20-1	NA	17	few	TRBJ2-2	TGCAGTGCTCTAGGCGGCGGGAGGACAGGAGCCACCGGGGAGCTGTTTTTT	CSALGGGRTGATGELFF
TRBV4-2	NA	15	NA	TRBJ2-3	TGTGCCAGCAGTGCGCCTGAAGGGGGCACAGATACGCAGTATTTT	CASSAPEGGTDTQYF
TRBV29-1	NA	15	many	TRBJ2-1	TGCAGCGTCCCAGAGGCGGGGTTCTCCTACAATGAGCAGTTCTTC	CSVPEAGFSYNEQFF
TRBV20-1	NA	15	few	TRBJ2-7	TGCAGTGCTAGAGTCTCAGGCGGTCTCCCCTACGAGCAGTACTTC	CSARVSGGLPYEQYF
TRBV11-2	NA	14	NA	TRBJ2-3	TGTGCCAGCAGCTTTGGAGGGACTTGGGATACGCAGTATTTT	CASSFGGTWDTQYF
TRBV4-3	TRBD1	13	NA	TRBJ2-7	TGCGCCAGCAGCCCCCTGACAGGGCGTGAGCAGTACTTC	CASSPLTGREQYF
TRBV12-3/TRBV12-4	TRBD1	16	NA	TRBJ1-1	TGTGCCAGCAAGCCCCGCCGGGACAGGGATAACACTGAAGCTTTCTTT	CASKPRRDRDNTEAFF
TRBV20-1	NA	11	NA	TRBJ2-7	TGCAGTGCTAGAGAGGGTGCCGAGCAGTACTTC	CSAREGAEQYF
TRBV5-1	NA	15	NA	TRBJ1-5	TGCGCCAGCAGCCTGTATGGGGAGGGCAATCAGCCCCAGCATTTT	CASSLYGEGNQPQHF
TRBV6-5	NA	13	many	TRBJ1-1	TGTGCCAGCAGTTATTCTGGTGGGACTGAAGCTTTCTTT	CASSYSGGTEAFF
TRBV5-1	NA	17	NA	TRBJ2-2	TGCGCCAGCAGCTGGCTCCCGAGCGGCGGAAACACCGGGGAGCTGTTTTTT	CASSWLPSGGNTGELFF
TRBV7-2	TRBD2	13	many	TRBJ2-2	TGTGCCAGCAGCATCCTAGCGGGCGGGGAGCTGTTTTTT	CASSILAGGELFF
TRBV11-2	NA	17	NA	TRBJ2-3	TGTGCCAGCAGCTTCAGACTTTTAACGGGCGGTGTAGATACGCAGTATTTT	CASSFRLLTGGVDTQYF
TRBV29-1	NA	15	NA	TRBJ2-7	TGCAGCGTTGAAGGTCTGGGCACTCTCACCTACGAGCAGTACTTC	CSVEGLGTLTYEQYF
TRBV21-1	NA	15	many	TRBJ2-7	TGTGCCAGCAGCTTAGGGACAGGGTGTCCGCACGAGCAGTACTTC	CASSLGTGCPHEQYF
TRBV20-1	NA	12	few	TRBJ1-1	TGCAGTGCCAGAGGGGTCCGGGCTGAAGCTTTCTTT	CSARGVRAEAFF
TRBV6-2/TRBV6-3	NA	13	NA	TRBJ1-1	TGTGCCAGCAGCCAAGGACCGCGCACTGAAGCTTTCTTT	CASSQGPRTEAFF
TRBV20-1	NA	14	few	TRBJ2-6	TGCAGTGCTAGATGGCAGTCTGGGGCCAACGTCCTGACTTTC	CSARWQSGANVLTF
TRBV20-1	TRBD2	15	many	TRBJ2-7	TGCAGTGCTAACACGGAGCGCGGGAGGGGATACGAGCAGTACTTC	CSANTERGRGYEQYF
TRBV27	TRBD2	17	NA	TRBJ2-3	TGTGCCAGCAGTTTTCGAGGACTAGCGGGAGGCACAGATACGCAGTATTTT	CASSFRGLAGGTDTQYF
TRBV18	NA	14	few	TRBJ2-3	TGTGCCAGCTCCGACCCGGTAAGACGAGATACGCAGTATTTT	CASSDPVRRDTQYF
TRBV20-1	TRBD1	14	few	TRBJ2-7	TGCAGTGCTAACGGACAGGGAAATTCCTACGAGCAGTACTTC	CSANGQGNSYEQYF
TRBV20-1	TRBD1	14	NA	TRBJ2-1	TGCAGTACACACAGGGGGCTAGCCTACAATGAGCAGTTCTTC	CSTHRGLAYNEQFF
TRBV4-3	NA	15	few	TRBJ1-2	TGCGCCAGCAGCCAAGATATACGGGGGACCTATGGCTACACCTTC	CASSQDIRGTYGYTF
TRBV10-3	NA	12	many	TRBJ2-2	TGTGCCATCAGTGAAGAGTGGGGGGAGCTGTTTTTT	CAISEEWGELFF
TRBV28	NA	16	NA	TRBJ1-5	TGTGCCAGCAGTCCCCCTGGAGGGAGCCCAAATCAGCCCCAGCATTTT	CASSPPGGSPNQPQHF
TRBV20-1	NA	15	many	TRBJ2-1	TGCAGTGCTAGAAAAGCGGGACAAAACTACAATGAGCAGTTCTTC	CSARKAGQNYNEQFF
TRBV28	TRBD2	18	NA	TRBJ2-3	TGTGCCAGCAGTTTATTACAGGGACTAGCGGGAGGGGCAGATACGCAGTATTTT	CASSLLQGLAGGADTQYF
TRBV6-2/TRBV6-3	NA	13	many	TRBJ1-1	TGTGCCACCGGGCGGATCGAGAACACTGAAGCTTTCTTT	CATGRIENTEAFF
TRBV29-1	TRBD2	14	many	TRBJ2-1	TGCAGCGGGGGAGGACTAGCGGAAAACAATGAGCAGTTCTTC	CSGGGLAENNEQFF
TRBV25-1	NA	15	few	TRBJ2-4	TGTGCCAGCAGTGAATCCCTACTAGCCAAAAACATTCAGTACTTC	CASSESLLAKNIQYF
TRBV7-2	NA	15	few	TRBJ1-4	TGTGCCAGCAGCTCCGGAGGACAGTATAATGAAAAACTGTTTTTT	CASSSGGQYNEKLFF
TRBV29-1	TRBD2	17	few	TRBJ2-1	TGCAGCTTATCCGGGACTAGCGGGGCCAGCTCCTACAATGAGCAGTTCTTC	CSLSGTSGASSYNEQFF
TRBV25-1	TRBD2	15	once	TRBJ2-1	TGTGCCAGCAGTGTAGTGACTAGCGGGACCAATGAGCAGTTCTTC	CASSVVTSGTNEQFF
TRBV7-2	TRBD1	15	NA	TRBJ2-7	TGTGCCAGCAGCCATGACAGGGGATACTCCTACGAGCAGTACTTC	CASSHDRGYSYEQYF
TRBV20-1	NA	14	NA	TRBJ2-4	TGCAGTGCGGGGCTAGATGGTGCCAAAAACATTCAGTACTTC	CSAGLDGAKNIQYF
TRBV24-1	NA	16	few	TRBJ1-2	TGTGCCACCAGTGATCATGGGACATCGGGGGGATATGGCTACACCTTC	CATSDHGTSGGYGYTF
TRBV7-2	NA	12	NA	TRBJ1-5	TGTGCCAGCAGCTTAAACAATCAGCCCCAGCATTTT	CASSLNNQPQHF
TRBV24-1	NA	14	few	TRBJ2-1	TGTGCCACCAGCCCCCCCACTAGCCAGAATGAGCAGTTCTTC	CATSPPTSQNEQFF
TRBV20-1	TRBD1	15	many	TRBJ2-7	TGCAGTGCTAGAGATCGACAGGGGCTCCCCTACGAGCAGTACTTC	CSARDRQGLPYEQYF
TRBV30	NA	13	few	TRBJ2-5	TGTGCCTGGGCCCGAGATGGAGTGGAGACCCAGTACTTC	CAWARDGVETQYF
TRBV12-3/TRBV12-4	TRBD2	16	many	TRBJ2-1	TGTGCCAGCAGTCCAACAAGCGGACTAGCTAGAGATGAGCAGTTCTTC	CASSPTSGLARDEQFF
TRBV13	TRBD1	12	many	TRBJ2-5	TGTGCCAGCAGCTCCAGGGGGGAGACCCAGTACTTC	CASSSRGETQYF
TRBV30	NA	11	NA	TRBJ1-2	TGTGCCTGGAGCCATGGTTATGGCTACACCTTC	CAWSHGYGYTF